This is a list of T cell receptor beta chains from one sample in a study of CD8+ T cells in alopecia areata. Profiling relied on immunoSEQ multiplex PCR, and the TCRdb table lists in-frame clones only, not all of them. In the table there are around 250,000 clones, roughly 69% of which are singletons. Here the sequenced sample was CD4+ T cells sorted from blood, taken at week 0. The source of these receptors is a human donor with alopecia areata. Each CDR3 is given without its conserved first and last residue.

j_gene: TRBJ2-7
v_gene: TRBV9
CDR3aa: ASSVAVGSYEQY

j_gene: TRBJ2-1
v_gene: TRBV5-1
CDR3aa: ASSLAGAGGSSYNEQF

j_gene: TRBJ1-2
v_gene: TRBV9
CDR3aa: ASSPDSVNYGYT

j_gene: TRBJ1-1
v_gene: TRBV6-5
CDR3aa: ASSRQSSTEAF

j_gene: TRBJ2-5
v_gene: TRBV30
CDR3aa: AWSTGLAGPKETQY

j_gene: TRBJ1-1
v_gene: TRBV27
CDR3aa: ASSPPGLTEAF

j_gene: TRBJ2-4
v_gene: TRBV5-1
CDR3aa: ASSLETGGRNIQY

j_gene: TRBJ2-3
v_gene: TRBV4-1
CDR3aa: ASSQEPRQDTQY

j_gene: TRBJ2-3
v_gene: TRBV5-6
CDR3aa: ASSFTGVGTGDTQY

j_gene: TRBJ2-4
v_gene: TRBV5-1
CDR3aa: ASSLMDGQKNIQY

j_gene: TRBJ2-1
v_gene: TRBV29-1
CDR3aa: SAEGTGPQF

j_gene: TRBJ1-6
v_gene: TRBV7-9
CDR3aa: ASSSLGGRPSDSPLH

j_gene: TRBJ2-7
v_gene: TRBV10-3
CDR3aa: AISDLGGAYEQY

j_gene: TRBJ2-1
v_gene: TRBV9
CDR3aa: ASSVESGVRNEQF

j_gene: TRBJ2-3
v_gene: TRBV18
CDR3aa: ASSPNAGADTQY

j_gene: TRBJ2-4
v_gene: TRBV4-1
CDR3aa: ASSHTRDRGRGNIQY

j_gene: TRBJ2-7
v_gene: TRBV9
CDR3aa: ASSEGQVSYEQY

j_gene: TRBJ2-3
v_gene: TRBV29-1
CDR3aa: SVGTGSDTQY

j_gene: TRBJ2-3
v_gene: TRBV14
CDR3aa: ASSRDYRAADTQY

j_gene: TRBJ2-3
v_gene: TRBV29-1
CDR3aa: SVLRPSTDTQY

j_gene: TRBJ2-2
v_gene: TRBV2
CDR3aa: ASTGYFGELF

j_gene: TRBJ1-5
v_gene: TRBV29-1
CDR3aa: STRTGDNQPQH

j_gene: TRBJ1-5
v_gene: TRBV29-1
CDR3aa: SATTGGRHSNQPQH

j_gene: TRBJ1-5
v_gene: TRBV5-6
CDR3aa: ASSADRVGQPQH

j_gene: TRBJ1-2
v_gene: TRBV29-1
CDR3aa: SVAGQGGGYT

j_gene: TRBJ1-4
v_gene: TRBV30
CDR3aa: AWSVSAGKLF

j_gene: TRBJ2-7
v_gene: TRBV30
CDR3aa: AWSAGDSYEQY

j_gene: TRBJ2-7
v_gene: TRBV30
CDR3aa: AWSRGARFDEQY

j_gene: TRBJ1-2
v_gene: TRBV27
CDR3aa: ASSLSGDYGYT

j_gene: TRBJ2-3
v_gene: TRBV18
CDR3aa: ASSPSVGADTQY

j_gene: TRBJ1-1
v_gene: TRBV29-1
CDR3aa: SVEQDFTEAF